This T cell receptor beta chain was recovered during a study of control samples from healthy donors and cancer patients. Profiled with immunoSEQ multiplex PCR; TCRdb holds only in-frame clones, not every one. The sample yields roughly 370,000 clones, 90% seen once. Germline trimming cut 5 bases from V and 5 bases from J; bases unmatched to any gene: 5. The CDR3 sequence is 15 residues long. Germline V lookup: CDR1 MNHEY, CDR2 SMNVEV (reference sequence). To note about this clone: The same CDR3 arises from other DNA sequences in this sample as well.

The chain employs TRBV27 and TRBJ2-1, with TRBD2 identical over 11 bases. The sequencing input was PBMCs. The receptor comes from a man aged 35 to 55 with head and neck cancer. CDR3 region: CASSAGTSGNNEQFF. In DNA, the CDR3 is TGTGCCAGCAGTGCCGGGACTAGCGGCAACAATGAGCAGTTCTTC.